This TCR beta chain was identified in a study of early T cells in non-severe SARS-CoV-2 infection. In its sample, this clonotype was seen a few times. Individual cDNA molecules each received unique molecular identifiers attached to them. Using its own MiXCR run on the 5' RACE reads, TCRdb lists one record per CDR3 protein. The sample includes about 71,000 distinct CDR3 sequences, around 13% of them seen just once. Sequencing input: whole blood. The origin of this receptor is an adult who was a healthcare worker with PCR-confirmed SARS-CoV-2 infection or an uninfected control (not recorded which).

CDR3 protein: CASSKTDAGYGYTF. The CDR3 coding sequence is TGTGCCAGCAGCAAGACAGACGCTGGATATGGCTACACCTTC. The chain combines TRBV3-1 with TRBJ1-2; weak D call: TRBD1 (5 bases). Germline-derived CDR1 and CDR2 are LGHDT and YNNKEL (reference sequence). V gave up 5 bases and J gave up 5 bases, with 15 bases separating them. This CDR3 spans 14 amino acids.